One sample yielded the 14 T cell receptor beta chains listed below, sequenced in a study of T-cell memory formation after mild COVID-19. TCRdb called the 5' RACE reads again in MiXCR, with one record for every CDR3 protein. The profile covers 450,000 or so distinct CDR3 sequences, with around a quarter appearing a single time and around 13% taken by the ten largest. The specimen was PBMCs or a T cell subset sorted from them (not recorded which). The receptor source for this set is an adult woman who had mild COVID-19 (a few samples of this study predate the infection). Cell type and time point are not known.

This clonotype has more than one count but fewer than ten. This chain joins TRBV20-1 and TRBJ2-5; D not certain. Trimming took 1 base from V and 1 from J, leaving 7 bases between them. The CDR3 covers 13 residues. CDR1 is DFQATT, CDR2 SNEGSKA, per germline (reference sequence). CDR3 in amino acids: CSARAGFQETQYF. DNA of the CDR3: TGCAGTGCTAGAGCCGGGTTCCAAGAGACCCAGTACTTC.

This clonotype was seen more than once but under ten times. This chain connects TRBV27 to TRBJ1-4, with 9 bases aligning to TRBD1. V dropped 4 bases and J dropped 7; count of bases not matched to a gene: 16. The CDR3 runs 18 residues. Germline assignment: CDR1 MNHEY and CDR2 SMNVEV (reference sequence). The CDR3 DNA sequence: TGTGCCAGCAGTTATGGGCCCGGACAGGGGCTGGGAGGTGAAAAACTGTTTTTT. It specifies CASSYGPGQGLGGEKLFF. The full variable domain, its missing parts supplied by reference TRBV27 and TRBJ1-4, is EAQVTQNPRYLITVTGKKLTVTCSQNMNHEYMSWYRQDPGLGLRQIYYSMNVEVTDKGDVPEGYKVSRKEKRNFPLILESPSPNQTSLYFCASSYGPGQGLGGEKLFFGSGTQLSVL.

This chain joins TRBV7-3 and TRBJ2-7; D remains ambiguous. Germline loops: CDR1 SGHTA, CDR2 FQGTGA. Trimming stripped 3 bases from V and 5 bases from J, with 5 bases between. The CDR3 covers 11 residues. CDR3 nucleotide sequence: TGTGCCAGCAGCTTTAGACACGAGCAGTACTTC. It encodes CASSFRHEQYF.

This clonotype occurred a few times. The chain is built from TRBV12-3 or TRBV12-4 and TRBJ2-2; the D is unclear. With 5 bases removed from V and 5 bases from J, the gap between germline ends came to 15 bases. This CDR3 has 15 residues. CDR3 sequence reads: CASSRETKPTGELFF. CDR3 in DNA: TGTGCCAGCAGTAGAGAGACAAAACCGACCGGGGAGCTGTTTTTT.

This clonotype was recorded a few times. V and J are TRBV6-1 and TRBJ1-5, with 9 bases lining up with TRBD1. Germline CDR1 reads MNHNS; CDR2 reads SASEGT. The CDR3 covers 13 residues. The V gene end was trimmed by 5 bases and the J gene end by 7 bases; junction bases not matched to a gene: 3. The CDR3 DNA is TGTGCCAGCAGTAATGACAGGGGGCAGCCCCAGCATTTT. It specifies CASSNDRGQPQHF.

This clonotype was recorded many times. The V call is TRBV6-6, the J call TRBJ2-1; D is undetermined. Germline assignment: CDR1 MNHNY and CDR2 SVGAGI (reference sequence). CDR3 size: 13 residues. V was pared by 7 bases and J by 5 bases, with 12 bases between. CDR3: CASNPWYDNEQFF. Written as DNA, the CDR3 is TGTGCCAGCAACCCCTGGTACGACAATGAGCAGTTCTTC.

The CDR3 coding sequence is TGTGCCAGCAGCTTGGGGGCGGGCTTTAATGAGCAGTTCTTC. It specifies CASSLGAGFNEQFF. The chain carries TRBV5-5 and TRBJ2-1, with D maybe TRBD2 (5 bases). The CDR3 has 14 residues. Germline V lookup: CDR1 SGHKS, CDR2 YYEKEE (reference sequence). V was pared by 0 bases and J by 7 bases, with 11 bases between.

The chain uses TRBV27 and TRBJ2-7; 12 nucleotides match TRBD2. The CDR3 sequence is 15 residues long. Germline lookup yields CDR1 MNHEY and CDR2 SMNVEV (reference sequence). V lost 4 bases and J lost 10; bases outside the gene matches: 11. CDR3 in DNA: TGTGCCAGCAGTTCCGAGACTAGCGGGAGATCAGAACAGTACTTC. Amino acids: CASSSETSGRSEQYF.

Only a few counts were recorded for this clonotype. This chain links TRBV4-2 with TRBJ1-1; 8 bases map to TRBD1. Trimming took 5 bases from V and 11 from J; bases not matched to a gene: 13. CDR1 and CDR2 from the germline V gene are LGHNA and YNFKEQ. CDR3 length: 14 residues. CDR3 nucleotide sequence: TGTGCCAGCAGCGGCAGGGGGCGCGAAGAAAGGGCTTTCTTT. Amino acid sequence: CASSGRGREERAFF.

In this sample, this clonotype turned up a few times. The chain employs TRBV5-1 and TRBJ2-5, with TRBD1 as a possible D gene (6 bases). Trimming took off 0 bases at V and 5 bases at J, with 17 bases between the two ends. The germline V gene encodes CDR1 SGHRS and CDR2 YFSETQ. There are 16 residues in the CDR3. CDR3 in DNA: TGCGCCAGCAGCTTGGCTGGGGGCGATTCAGGCGAGACCCAGTACTTC. This sequence encodes CASSLAGGDSGETQYF.

This clonotype has just a few counts. This chain joins TRBV7-3 and TRBJ2-1; D uncertain. CDR1 SGHTA and CDR2 FQGTGA come from the germline V gene. The CDR3 has 14 amino acids. Deletions cut 4 bases from V and 6 bases from J, with 13 bases between. The CDR3 DNA reads TGTGCCAGCAGCTCCACCAGCGAGGCCAATGAGCAGTTCTTC. Translated, it gives CASSSTSEANEQFF. Full variable domain (rest looked up from reference TRBV7-3 and TRBJ2-1): GAGVSQTPSNKVTEKGKYVELRCDPISGHTALYWYRQSLGQGPEFLIYFQGTGAADDSGLPNDRFFAVRPEGSVSTLKIQRTERGDSAVYLCASSSTSEANEQFFGPGTRLTVL.

The chain links TRBV20-1 to TRBJ2-1; perhaps TRBD1 as D (6 bases). CDR3 length: 12 amino acids. V was pared by 3 bases and J by 9 bases, with 12 bases between. Germline V CDR1 and CDR2: DFQATT, SNEGSKA (reference sequence). The CDR3 DNA sequence: TGCAGTGCTAGCCAGGGGCACGCTGAGCAGTTCTTC. It specifies CSASQGHAEQFF.

The chain uses TRBV2 and TRBJ2-3, with TRBD1 as a possible D gene (5 bases). CDR3 size: 12 residues. Germline values: CDR1 SNHLY, CDR2 FYNNEI. V was trimmed by 6 bases and J by 9 bases, leaving 13 bases between them. DNA for the CDR3: TGTGCCAGCAGCCGGACACCCCAGACGCAGTATTTT. It translates to CASSRTPQTQYF.

This clonotype appeared a few times. This chain connects TRBV11-2 to TRBJ2-3; D unclear. Germline-derived CDR1 and CDR2 are SGHAT and FQNNGV. The CDR3 totals 15 residues. With 5 bases removed from V and 1 base from J, the gap between germline ends came to 13 bases. The CDR3 is CASSPPGYGTDTQYF. In nucleotides, the CDR3 is TGTGCCAGCAGCCCACCGGGCTATGGCACAGATACGCAGTATTTT.